This T cell receptor beta chain originates from a study of T cells expressing NK-cell markers. Study-level findings and limits: For about 6 donors, the dominant NKG2C+ clonotypes made up about 1.0-8% of their CD8+ T cells.

Notes on this clonotype: Its antigen is undetermined.

Germline CDR1 and CDR2: MNHNS and SASEGT. This CDR3 is built from 12 residues. With UMIs, 5'RACE template switching was used to make TCR beta cDNA. TCRdb re-called the 5' RACE reads and shows each CDR3 protein once, DNA omitted. This sample's table has roughly 150,000 distinct CDR3 sequences. The V and J genes are TRBV6-1 and TRBJ2-1. The sample comprised blood T cells: a sorted CD56 or NKG2C T cell subset, CD4+ or CD8+ T cells, or bulk PBMC T cells (not recorded which). This clonotype was obtained from a man between 18 and 69 years old in good health. The CDR3 region is CASSVSVHEQFF.